The clone carrying this T cell receptor (beta chain) has a count of ten or more. V lost 3 bases and J lost 0, with 12 bases in between. This CDR3 has 17 residues. Via MiXCR, TCRdb re-called the PCR reads, giving one row per CDR3 protein. The sample shows around 89,000 distinct CDR3 sequences, about 20% of them seen only once. The source of the sample is a study of molecular identifiers for immune sequencing clone quantification. This TCR was sampled from a human donor in good health. Some libraries in this study had Jurkat cell RNA spiked in. The sample taken for sequencing was naive CD8+ T cells from blood, with Jurkat cell RNA spiked in. As to subset: FACS-sorted CD8+CD4-CCR7+CD45RA+ naive T cells. V usage is TRBV23-1 and J usage is TRBJ2-6; D gene unclear. TRBV23-1 is known as an ORF, though its function is uncertain. CDR3 DNA: TGCGCCAGCAGTCATCCCGCCTGCCTCTCTGGGGCCAACGTCCTGACTTTC. Translated: CASSHPACLSGANVLTF.